The sequence of this T cell receptor beta chain was determined in a study of blood T cells in healthy people across ages. Overall study findings and caveats: The fall in TCR beta diversity per million T cells was roughly linear with age.

The CDR3 loop spans 15 amino acids. CDR1 is SGHTA and CDR2 is FQGNSA in the germline V gene. About this clonotype: The antigen is undetermined.

Each donor supplied approximately 10 milliliters of peripheral blood. With a J-beta primer mix and a sample-barcoded 5' primer, a second PCR ran about 6 to 11 cycles. A 12-random-nucleotide template-switch adaptor tagged each cDNA molecule. MiXCR was run by TCRdb on the 5' RACE reads, yielding one entry per CDR3 protein. The sample has hundreds of thousands of distinct CDR3 sequences, 25% to 30% seen once. The receptor's source is an elderly woman in good health. Sequenced input: blood. The chain uses TRBV7-2 and TRBJ2-7; the D gene is possibly TRBD1 (6 bases). The better agreement between TRBJ2-5 and the DNA end casts doubt on the J call. The CDR3 region has the DNA TGTGCCAGCAGATTTTACCTAGACAGGCAAGAGACCCAGTACTTC. Amino acids: CASRFYLDRQETQYF.